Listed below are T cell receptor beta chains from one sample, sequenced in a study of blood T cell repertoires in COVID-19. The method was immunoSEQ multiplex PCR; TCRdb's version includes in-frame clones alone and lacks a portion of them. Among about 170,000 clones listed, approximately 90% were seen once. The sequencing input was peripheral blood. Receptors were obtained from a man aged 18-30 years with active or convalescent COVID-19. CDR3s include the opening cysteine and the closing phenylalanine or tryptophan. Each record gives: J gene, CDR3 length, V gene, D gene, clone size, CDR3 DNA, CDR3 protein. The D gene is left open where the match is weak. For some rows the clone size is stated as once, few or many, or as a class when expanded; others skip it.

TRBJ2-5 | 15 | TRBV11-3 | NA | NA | TGTGCCAGCAGTGGGGTGGAGGGAGACCAAGAGACCCAGTACTTC | CASSGVEGDQETQYF
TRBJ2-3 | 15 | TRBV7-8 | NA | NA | TGTGCCAGCAGCTTATTGACAGAGTCGACAGATACGCAGTATTTT | CASSLLTESTDTQYF
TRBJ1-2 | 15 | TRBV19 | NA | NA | TGTGCCAGTAGTTTAAACGGGGTCAACCCTTATGGCTACACCTTC | CASSLNGVNPYGYTF
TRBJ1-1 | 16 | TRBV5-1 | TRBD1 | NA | TGCGCCAGCAGCCCGGCCCTGGGACAGGTGAACACTGAAGCTTTCTTT | CASSPALGQVNTEAFF
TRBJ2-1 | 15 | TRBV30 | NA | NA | TGTGCCTGGAGCCCGGCGGACACTGACTACAATGAGCAGTTCTTC | CAWSPADTDYNEQFF
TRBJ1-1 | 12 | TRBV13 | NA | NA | TGTGCCAGCAGCATCGACAGGACAACGGCTTTCTTT | CASSIDRTTAFF
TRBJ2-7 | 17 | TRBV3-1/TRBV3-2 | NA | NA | TGTGCCAGCAGCCGGAGCGAGATAGCTGACCACTCCTACGAGCAGTACTTC | CASSRSEIADHSYEQYF
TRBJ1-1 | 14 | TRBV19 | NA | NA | TGTGCCAGTAGTGCGCAGCGCGGTGAAACTGAAGCTTTCTTT | CASSAQRGETEAFF
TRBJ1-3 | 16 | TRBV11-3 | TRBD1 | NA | TGTGCCAGCAGCCGTGGACAGGGGTTTTCTGGAAACACCATATATTTT | CASSRGQGFSGNTIYF
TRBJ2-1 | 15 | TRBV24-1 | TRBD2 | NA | TGTGCCACCAGTGTTGGTATAGCGGGGGGGTATGAGCAGTTCTTC | CATSVGIAGGYEQFF
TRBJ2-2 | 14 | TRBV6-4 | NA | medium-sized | TGTGCCAGCAGTACCTCGGACTTGGCCGGGGAGCTGTTTTTT | CASSTSDLAGELFF
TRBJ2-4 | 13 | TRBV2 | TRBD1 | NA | TGTGCCAGCGCAGGGGGAGCCAAAAACATTCAGTACTTC | CASAGGAKNIQYF
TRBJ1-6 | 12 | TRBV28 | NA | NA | TGTGCCAGCAGTTTCCTTAATTCACCCCTCCACTTT | CASSFLNSPLHF
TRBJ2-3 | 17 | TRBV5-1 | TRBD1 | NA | TGCGCCAGCAGCCCACGGTCCCGGGACAGGGGGACAGATACGCAGTATTTT | CASSPRSRDRGTDTQYF
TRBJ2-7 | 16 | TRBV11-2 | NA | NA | TGTGCCAGCAGCTCAATTCTTGGTTACGGACACTACGAGCAGTACTTC | CASSSILGYGHYEQYF
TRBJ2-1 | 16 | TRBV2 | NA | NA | TGTGCCAGCAGGTCCCCGCGGAGGGGCCTGGGCGGTGAGCAGTTCTTC | CASRSPRRGLGGEQFF
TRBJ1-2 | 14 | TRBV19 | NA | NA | TGTGCCAGTAGTATGTTAAGCGTGACCTATGGCTACACCTTC | CASSMLSVTYGYTF
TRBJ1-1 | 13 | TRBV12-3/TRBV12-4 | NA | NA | TGTGCCAGCAGTTCAGGGAAAAGGGCTGAAGCTTTCTTT | CASSSGKRAEAFF
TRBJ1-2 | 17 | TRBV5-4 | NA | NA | TGTGCCAGCAGCTTGGGTGGCCCAGGGTCCCCTTATATTGGCTACACCTTC | CASSLGGPGSPYIGYTF
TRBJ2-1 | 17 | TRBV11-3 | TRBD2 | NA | TGTGCCAGCAGCTTCGGCGGGGGGCGGAGCTCCTACAATGAGCAGTTCTTC | CASSFGGGRSSYNEQFF
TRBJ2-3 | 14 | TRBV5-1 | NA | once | TGCGCCAGCAGCTTGGAAACGGGCACAGATACGCAGTATTTT | CASSLETGTDTQYF
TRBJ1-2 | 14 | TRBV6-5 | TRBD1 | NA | TGTGCCAGCAGTTCCCGACCGGACAGGGTTGGCTACACCTTC | CASSSRPDRVGYTF
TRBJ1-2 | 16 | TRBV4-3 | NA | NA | TGCGCCAGCAGCAGACCAGGGGTCAGGGACCTCTATGGCTACACCTTC | CASSRPGVRDLYGYTF